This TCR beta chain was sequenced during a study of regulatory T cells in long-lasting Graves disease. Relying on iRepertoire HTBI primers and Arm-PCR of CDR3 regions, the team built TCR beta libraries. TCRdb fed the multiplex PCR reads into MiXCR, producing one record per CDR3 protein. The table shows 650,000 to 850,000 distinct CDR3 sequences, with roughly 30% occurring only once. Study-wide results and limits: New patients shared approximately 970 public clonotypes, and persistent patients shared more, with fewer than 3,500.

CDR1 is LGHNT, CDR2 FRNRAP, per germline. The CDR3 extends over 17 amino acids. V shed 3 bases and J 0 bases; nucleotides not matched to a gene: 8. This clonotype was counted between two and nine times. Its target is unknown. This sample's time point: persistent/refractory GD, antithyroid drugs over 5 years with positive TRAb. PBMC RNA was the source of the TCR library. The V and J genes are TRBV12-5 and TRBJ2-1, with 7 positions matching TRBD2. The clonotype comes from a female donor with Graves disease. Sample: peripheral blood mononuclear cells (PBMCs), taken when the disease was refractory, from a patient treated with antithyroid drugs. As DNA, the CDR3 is TGTGCTAGTGGTTTCTTGCTAGCGGCGGTCTCCTACAATGAGCAGTTCTTC. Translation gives CASGFLLAAVSYNEQFF.